This TCR beta chain was identified during a study of cytomegalovirus exposure and HLA in healthy donors. General observations from the study: The study listed 150 to 200 cytomegalovirus-associated TCR beta chains. Near-uniform donor sequencing depth was presumed by presence/absence analyses. Later, an analysis showed that TCR beta chains associated with HLA were more clonally expanded than others that were equally common.

As concerns this clone: Its antigen remains unidentified.

While unrecorded immune exposures were likely, the donors were nominally healthy when sampled. This PCR relied on a set of 60 Vbeta primers and 13 Jbeta primers. Assay: immunoSEQ multiplex PCR; the TCRdb copy retains only in-frame clones and omits some. This sample's table reports approximately 150,000 clones. CDR3 length equals 14 residues. V was clipped by 0 bases and J by 7 bases, with 11 bases between them. Germline V gene lookup returns CDR1 SGDLS and CDR2 YYNGEE. This clonotype originated in a woman between 18 and 29 years old in good health and CMV-seronegative. V is TRBV9 and J is TRBJ1-5; D not resolved. Sequencing used PBMCs. DNA of the CDR3: TGTGCCAGCAGCGTAGACGGAGGGCTCCAGCCCCAGCATTTT. This codes for CASSVDGGLQPQHF.